These T cell receptor beta chains were read from a single sample in a study of T cell changes during pregnancy in multiple sclerosis. Repertoires were generated with immunoSEQ multiplex PCR, while TCRdb's copy carries only in-frame clones and drops some. The sample contains approximately 70,000 clones, 80% to 95% of which appear only once. This specimen was peripheral blood, taken in the first trimester of pregnancy. Receptors originate from a female donor in good health, enrolled as a control in a pregnancy study. The CDR3 runs from the conserved cysteine through the conserved F or W. The D gene is left open where the match is weak. The listing skips clone size in some rows; elsewhere it reads once, few, many or a size class.

once TRBJ2-2 TRBV5-4 TRBD2 TGTGCCAGCAGCTTGCTAGCGGGTTCAGCGAACACCGGGGAGCTGTTTTTT CASSLLAGSANTGELFF
NA TRBJ1-1 TRBV7-6 TRBD1 TGTGCCAGCAGCGGGACAGGGGCTAATGCTGAAGCTTTCTTT CASSGTGANAEAFF
NA TRBJ2-7 TRBV6-1 NA TGTGCCAGCAGTGAACTCCCTTCCGCACTCTACTACGAGCAGTACTTC CASSELPSALYYEQYF
NA TRBJ2-2 TRBV18 TRBD2 TGTGCCAGCTCCCCACGGACTAGCGGGAGTCCCGGGGAGCTGTTTTTT CASSPRTSGSPGELFF
once TRBJ1-3 TRBV6-5 TRBD1 TGTGCCAGCAGACGGGGACAGGGATCGGGAAACACCATATATTTT CASRRGQGSGNTIYF
NA TRBJ2-7 TRBV20-1 NA TGCAGTGCACGGCAGGGTTGGGAGCAGTACTTC CSARQGWEQYF
NA TRBJ1-2 TRBV29-1 TRBD1 TGCAGCGTTTATTGGACAGGCCGCGGCTATGGCTACACCTTC CSVYWTGRGYGYTF
NA TRBJ2-7 TRBV15 TRBD1 TGTGCCACCAGCAGAGAGGACAGGGGAAGGAACGAGCAGTACTTC CATSREDRGRNEQYF
NA TRBJ2-3 TRBV7-9 NA TGTGCCAGCAGCTTAGCCGGGAGTGGCACAGATACGCAGTATTTT CASSLAGSGTDTQYF
NA TRBJ2-5 TRBV28 TRBD2 TGTGCCAGCAGTTTTGGCGCAGGGCGGGGGGAGACCCAGTACTTC CASSFGAGRGETQYF
NA TRBJ2-5 TRBV5-1 NA TGCGCCAGCAGCTTGAGTTCAGCCGCCCAGGGTGCTGGTGGAGAGACCCAGTACTTC CASSLSSAAQGAGGETQYF
NA TRBJ1-4 TRBV7-9 NA TGTGCCAGCAGCCCATCGGACAAAACCTCCGAAAAACTGTTTTTT CASSPSDKTSEKLFF
NA TRBJ2-7 TRBV20-1 NA TGCAGTGCTAGAGATCCCCCACAATTGTACTTC CSARDPPQLYF
NA TRBJ2-7 TRBV19 NA TGTGCCAGTAGTCTTGCGGGGAGTTACGAGCAGTACTTC CASSLAGSYEQYF
NA TRBJ2-3 TRBV25-1 TRBD1 TGTGCCAGCAGTGAGACCCGGGACAGGGTTTTTAGCACAGATACGCAGTATTTT CASSETRDRVFSTDTQYF
NA TRBJ2-2 TRBV5-6 NA TGTGCCAGCAGCTTGGGCGGCGGGAGGGAGCTGTTTTTT CASSLGGGRELFF
NA TRBJ1-1 TRBV6-1 NA TGTGCCAGCCATACCGGGGGGCTGGGCACTGAAGCTTTCTTT CASHTGGLGTEAFF
once TRBJ2-5 TRBV5-1 TRBD2 TGCGCCAGCAAGGGTCTGAGCGGGAGTGAGGCCCAGTACTTC CASKGLSGSEAQYF
NA TRBJ2-1 TRBV5-4 NA TGTGCCAGCAGCCCAGGGTGGGCTGGGATAAACAATGAGCAGTTCTTC CASSPGWAGINNEQFF
NA TRBJ2-7 TRBV5-1 TRBD2 TGCGCCAGCAGCTTGGGGACTAGCGGGAGCCTCCAAACCCCTTACGAGCAGTACTTC CASSLGTSGSLQTPYEQYF
NA TRBJ2-5 TRBV9 TRBD2 TGTGCCAGCAGCGTAGAAGGCGGGAGTGAGGAGACCCAGTACTTC CASSVEGGSEETQYF
NA TRBJ2-1 TRBV4-1 TRBD1 TGCGCCAGCAGCCAAGATCGGACAGGGGGAGTCGATGAGCAGTTCTTC CASSQDRTGGVDEQFF
NA TRBJ2-1 TRBV5-1 TRBD1 TGCGCCAGCAGCCCAGGACAGGGTACCTACAATGAGCAGTTCTTC CASSPGQGTYNEQFF
NA TRBJ2-5 TRBV5-1 NA TGCGCCAGCAGCTTCGGTCTAACGACTAGGGAAGAGACCCAGTACTTC CASSFGLTTREETQYF
NA TRBJ2-7 TRBV7-9 NA TGTGCCAGCAGCTTAGATCGTGTAGCCGGCTATTCCTACGAGCAGTACTTC CASSLDRVAGYSYEQYF
once TRBJ2-1 TRBV6-1 NA TGTGCCAGCAGGGTCAAGGGAGATGAGCAGTTCTTC CASRVKGDEQFF
NA TRBJ2-7 TRBV2 TRBD1 TGTGCCAGCAGGGCACAGGGGAGCTCCTACGAGCAGTACTTC CASRAQGSSYEQYF
NA TRBJ2-2 TRBV2 NA TGTGCCAGCAGTCAAAGGGGTGGGCTGTTTTTT CASSQRGGLFF
NA TRBJ2-7 TRBV28 NA TGTGCCAGCAGTTTAGCCGAGGGTGGCGAGCAGTACTTC CASSLAEGGEQYF
NA TRBJ2-7 TRBV28 NA TGTGCCAGCACCCCACGGGGTGGACAGAACGAGCAGTACTTC CASTPRGGQNEQYF
NA TRBJ2-5 TRBV5-1 NA TGCGCCAGCAGCCGCGGGGCGTTGCAAGAGACCCAGTACTTC CASSRGALQETQYF
NA TRBJ2-7 TRBV5-1 NA TGCGCCAGCAGCCCTCAGGGGACGTCCTACGAGCAGTACTTC CASSPQGTSYEQYF
NA TRBJ2-5 TRBV5-1 NA TGCGCCAGCAGCTTGGCCGGGGGAGAGACCCAGTACTTC CASSLAGGETQYF
NA TRBJ2-5 TRBV7-8 NA TGTGCCAGCAGCTCGGACACCTGGGGGGTAGAGACCCAGTACTTC CASSSDTWGVETQYF
NA TRBJ1-2 TRBV28 TRBD1 TGTGCCAGCAGTCCCCAGGGGGTAGAAGCTAACTATGGCTACACCTTC CASSPQGVEANYGYTF
once TRBJ1-2 TRBV2 NA TGTGCCAGCACCCCAGGGGCAGCCTATGGCTACACCTTC CASTPGAAYGYTF
NA TRBJ1-2 TRBV19 TRBD1 TGTGCCAGTAGTATCTCCGGGACAGGGGTCTATGGCTACACCTTC CASSISGTGVYGYTF
NA TRBJ2-1 TRBV6-1 TRBD2 TGTGCCGCGGGGAGAACTAGCGGGTCTGGGGATGAGCAGTTCTTC CAAGRTSGSGDEQFF
once TRBJ2-5 TRBV6-5 NA TGTGCCAGCAGTTACGACAGCCAAGAGACCCAGTACTTC CASSYDSQETQYF
NA TRBJ1-2 TRBV27 TRBD1 TGTGCCAGCAGTTTATCGGGACAGGGTAGGGGCTACACCTTC CASSLSGQGRGYTF
NA TRBJ1-2 TRBV6-1 NA TGTGCCAGCAGTGACTACAGGGACCTAATCTATGGCTACACCTTC CASSDYRDLIYGYTF
once TRBJ2-2 TRBV2 TRBD2 TGTGCCAGCAGCGCGACTAGCGGGAGGGCCGACACCGGGGAGCTGTTTTTT CASSATSGRADTGELFF
NA TRBJ2-3 TRBV28 TRBD1 TGTGCCAGCAGTCCGGACAGGGCCGAAACAGATACGCAGTATTTT CASSPDRAETDTQYF